These 13 T cell receptor beta chains were all obtained from the same sample, sequenced in a study of blood T cell repertoires in COVID-19. TCRdb keeps only in-frame clones here, not all; method: immunoSEQ multiplex PCR. Of around 65,000 clones listed, about 81% are singletons. Sequencing used peripheral blood. These receptors were taken from a man older than 75 with acute or convalescent COVID-19.

This chain links TRBV5-6 with TRBJ1-1; perhaps TRBD1 as D (5 bases). The CDR3 is 16 amino acids. The V end was cut by 1 base, the J end by 1 base, with 14 bases between. The germline CDR1 and CDR2 sequences are SGHDT and YYEEEE. CDR3 coding DNA: TGTGCCAGCAGCTTGTTCGGGGGTCCCCCGAACACTGAAGCTTTCTTT. Translated, it gives CASSLFGGPPNTEAFF.

The chain combines TRBV7-2 with TRBJ2-2, with unresolved D. This CDR3 has 14 residues. Trimming left V 3 bases short and J 0 bases short, with 5 bases between. Germline CDR1 SGHTA, CDR2 FQGNSA. The CDR3 spells CASSFSANTGELFF. The CDR3 bases are TGTGCCAGCAGCTTCTCAGCGAACACCGGGGAGCTGTTTTTT.

This sequence joins TRBV29-1 and TRBJ1-1; D is perhaps TRBD1 (6 bases). V dropped 5 bases and J dropped 3 bases, with 19 bases sitting between them. Germline lookup yields CDR1 SQVTM and CDR2 ANQGSEA. This CDR3 is built from 15 residues. DNA for the CDR3: TGCAGCGTTCTACCCACTCAAAGGGGGTACACTGAAGCTTTCTTT. Its translation is CSVLPTQRGYTEAFF.

The chain links TRBV11-2 to TRBJ2-7; TRBD1 might be the D (6 bases). CDR1 and CDR2 from the germline V gene are SGHAT and FQNNGV. Trimming cost V 3 bases and J 6 bases, with 18 bases left between them. This CDR3 contains 15 residues. As DNA, the CDR3 is TGTGCCAGCAGCTTTGGCGGGCAGGGGTTGGTCGAGCAGTACTTC. The encoded protein is CASSFGGQGLVEQYF.

The sample holds many counts of this clone. This sequence joins TRBV9 and TRBJ1-1, with D maybe TRBD1 (5 bases). Trimming took 4 bases from V and 5 from J, leaving 12 bases between them. Per the germline V gene, CDR1 is SGDLS and CDR2 is YYNGEE. The CDR3 covers 13 residues. The CDR3 region is CASSQSGGTEAFF. CDR3 sequence (DNA): TGTGCCAGCAGCCAAAGCGGGGGTACTGAAGCTTTCTTT.

The chain is built from TRBV5-5 and TRBJ1-1, with a tentative D call TRBD1 (5 bases). Deletions cut 3 bases from V and 3 bases from J, with 9 bases between. The V gene's germline CDR1 is SGHKS and CDR2 YYEKEE (reference sequence). There are 13 residues in the CDR3. Written as DNA, the CDR3 is TGTGCCAGCAGCTCGCAAGGGGACACTGAAGCTTTCTTT. This encodes CASSSQGDTEAFF.

The chain carries TRBV6-4 and TRBJ2-3, with D unclear. V lost 6 bases to trimming and J lost 8 bases, with 15 bases between them. CDR3 length: 13 amino acids. Germline assignment: CDR1 MRHNA and CDR2 SNTAGT. DNA for the CDR3: TGTGCCAGCAGCGGAGAAGAGCATTCTACGCAGTATTTT. It codes for CASSGEEHSTQYF.

This clone is labeled as medium-sized. The chain employs TRBV3-1 (or the pseudogene TRBV3-2) and TRBJ2-7; no firm D call. CDR1 and CDR2 from the germline V gene are LGHDT and YNNKEL (reference sequence). V dropped 0 bases and J dropped 4 bases, with 16 bases sitting between them. The CDR3 is 16 residues long. The CDR3 is CASSQDWSRPSYEQYF. CDR3 DNA sequence: TGTGCCAGCAGCCAAGATTGGTCCAGGCCCTCTTACGAGCAGTACTTC.

This chain joins TRBV4-3 and TRBJ2-5; 9 nucleotides match TRBD2. The CDR3 extends over 18 amino acids. Germline CDR1 is LGHNA and CDR2 is YSLEER. J gave up 0 bases and V 0 bases, and 8 bases lay outside the gene matches. This CDR3 is CASSQDLASGMYQETQYF. Here the CDR3 DNA reads TGCGCCAGCAGCCAAGATCTTGCTAGCGGGATGTACCAAGAGACCCAGTACTTC.

The chain combines TRBV5-5 with TRBJ2-2; 8 nucleotides match TRBD2. The trim removed 4 bases at V and 5 bases at J, leaving 1 base unmatched. Germline lookup yields CDR1 SGHKS and CDR2 YYEKEE (reference sequence). The CDR3 runs 13 residues. The CDR3: CASSPSGTGELFF. DNA of the CDR3: TGTGCCAGCAGCCCTAGCGGGACCGGGGAGCTGTTTTTT.

This clone was observed a handful of times. This chain connects TRBV7-9 to TRBJ1-5; D is undetermined. The CDR3 has 14 amino acids. With 1 base removed from V and 8 bases from J, the gap between germline ends came to 12 bases. Germline assignment: CDR1 SEHNR and CDR2 FQNEAQ (reference sequence). The CDR3 here is CASSLGSVLKPQHF. Written as DNA, the CDR3 is TGTGCCAGCAGCTTAGGCTCGGTTCTGAAGCCCCAGCATTTT.

The rearrangement links TRBV30 to TRBJ1-2; 10 nucleotides align to TRBD1. Trimming cost V 2 bases and J 8 bases; bases outside gene matches: 8. This CDR3 spans 14 amino acids. Germline V gives CDR1 GTSNPN, CDR2 SVGIG (reference sequence). CDR3 bases: TGTGCCTGGAGTCCCTGGACAGGGGGACGCGGCTACACCTTC. It is translated as CAWSPWTGGRGYTF.

This chain joins TRBV4-1 and TRBJ2-2, with 11 bases lining up with TRBD2. The V gene's germline CDR1 is MGHRA and CDR2 YSYEKL. The CDR3 has 16 amino acids. Trimming cost V 4 bases and J 6 bases; bases outside gene matches: 7. The CDR3 DNA is TGCGCCAGCAGCCCCCACTGGACTAGCGGGTCCGGGGAGCTGTTTTTT. It yields the protein CASSPHWTSGSGELFF.